This T cell receptor (beta chain) came from a study of CD8 T cells in ankylosing spondylitis. This clonotype appeared many times. The V and J ends lost 1 base and 0 bases respectively, with 9 bases between them. This CDR3 has 16 amino acids. Germline CDR1 and CDR2: SGHTA and FQGNSA. TCRdb processed the 5' RACE reads anew with MiXCR; each CDR3 protein has one entry. The table lists 200,000 to 300,000 distinct CDR3 sequences, roughly a tenth of them singletons. The source is a male donor with ankylosing spondylitis or in good health (not recorded which). V is TRBV7-2 and J is TRBJ2-2; possible D gene TRBD2, 6 bases. Sequenced material: blood, either unsorted or a sorted T cell fraction (not recorded which). CDR3 sequence reads: CASSLGPGANTGELFF. For the CDR3, the DNA is TGTGCCAGCAGCTTAGGTCCGGGGGCGAACACCGGGGAGCTGTTTTTT.